The TCR beta chain under discussion was sequenced for a study of cytomegalovirus exposure and HLA in healthy donors. Study in general: Across 300 to 400 genotyped donors, approximately 80% landed in the Caucasian-associated ancestry cluster.

Vbeta (60) and Jbeta (13) primers were used in the PCR. The method was immunoSEQ multiplex PCR; TCRdb's version includes in-frame clones alone and lacks a portion of them. With over 100,000 clones in the sample, the ten largest clones hold around 3.5%. Study-level findings and limits: Looking again later, the authors saw that most CMV-associated TCR beta chains seemed HLA-restricted.

A word on this clone: The antigen is unknown.

CDR3 length equals 13 residues. The germline V gene has CDR1 SGHVS and CDR2 FQNEAQ. The ends were cut back, 3 bases at V and 5 bases at J, with 11 bases in the middle. This sequence was found in a man younger than 40 in good health and CMV-seronegative. Specimen: PBMCs. The chain combines TRBV7-8 with TRBJ2-7, with D unresolved. The CDR3 loop is CASSFGHGNEQYF. CDR3 sequence (DNA): TGTGCCAGCAGCTTTGGGCACGGAAACGAGCAGTACTTC.